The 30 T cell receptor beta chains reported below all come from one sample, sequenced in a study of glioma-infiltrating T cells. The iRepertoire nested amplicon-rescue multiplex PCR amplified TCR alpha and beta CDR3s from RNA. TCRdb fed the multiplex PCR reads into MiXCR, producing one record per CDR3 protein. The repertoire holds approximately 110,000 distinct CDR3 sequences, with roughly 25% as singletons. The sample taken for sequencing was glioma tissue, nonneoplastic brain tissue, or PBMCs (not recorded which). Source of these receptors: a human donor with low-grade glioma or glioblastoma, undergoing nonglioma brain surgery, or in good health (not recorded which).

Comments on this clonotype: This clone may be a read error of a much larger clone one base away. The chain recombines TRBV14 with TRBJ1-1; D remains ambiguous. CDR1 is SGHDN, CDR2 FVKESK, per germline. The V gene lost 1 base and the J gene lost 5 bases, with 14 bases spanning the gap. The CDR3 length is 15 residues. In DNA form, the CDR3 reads TGTGCCAGCAGCCAAGTAGGCCACTGGAAAACTGAAGCTTTCTTT. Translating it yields CASSQVGHWKTEAFF.

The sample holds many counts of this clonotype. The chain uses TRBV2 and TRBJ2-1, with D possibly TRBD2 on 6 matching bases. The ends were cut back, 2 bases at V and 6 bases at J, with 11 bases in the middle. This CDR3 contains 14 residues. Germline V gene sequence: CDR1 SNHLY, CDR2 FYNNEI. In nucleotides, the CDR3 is TGTGCCAGCAGTGAACGGTCCGGGAGCAATGAGCAGTTCTTC. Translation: CASSERSGSNEQFF.

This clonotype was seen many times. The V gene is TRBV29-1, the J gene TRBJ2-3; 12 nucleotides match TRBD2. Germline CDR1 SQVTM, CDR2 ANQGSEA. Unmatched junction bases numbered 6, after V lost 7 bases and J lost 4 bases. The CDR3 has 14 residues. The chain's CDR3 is CSGETSGSPDTQYF. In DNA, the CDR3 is TGCAGCGGGGAGACTAGCGGGAGTCCAGATACGCAGTATTTT.

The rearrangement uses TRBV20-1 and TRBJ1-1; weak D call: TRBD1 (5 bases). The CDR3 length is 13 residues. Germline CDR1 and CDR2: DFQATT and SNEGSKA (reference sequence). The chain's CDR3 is CSSTVRGSTEAFF. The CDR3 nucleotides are TGCAGCTCTACAGTGCGGGGCTCCACTGAAGCTTTCTTT.

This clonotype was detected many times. The CDR3 coding sequence is TGTGCCAGCAGCTCTCAGGGGCAGGATGGCTACACCTTC. Translated: CASSSQGQDGYTF. J is TRBJ1-2 and V is TRBV5-4, with D possibly TRBD1 on 6 matching bases. There are 13 residues in the CDR3. Germline CDR1 and CDR2: SGHNT and YYREEE (reference sequence). The V end lost 3 bases, the J end lost 6 bases, and 12 bases lay between the germline ends.

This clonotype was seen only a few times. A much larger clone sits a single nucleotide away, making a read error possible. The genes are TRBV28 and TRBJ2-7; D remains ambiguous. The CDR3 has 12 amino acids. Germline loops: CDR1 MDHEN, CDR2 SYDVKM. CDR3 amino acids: CASGLWGDEQYF. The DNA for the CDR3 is TGTGCCAGCGGTTTATGGGGTGACGAGCAGTACTTC. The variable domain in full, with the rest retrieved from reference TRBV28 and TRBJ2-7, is DVKVTQSSRYLVKRTGEKVFLECVQDMDHENMFWYRQDPGLGLRLIYFSYDVKMKEKGDIPEGYSVSREKKERFSLILESASTNQTSMYLCASGLWGDEQYFGPGTRLTVT.

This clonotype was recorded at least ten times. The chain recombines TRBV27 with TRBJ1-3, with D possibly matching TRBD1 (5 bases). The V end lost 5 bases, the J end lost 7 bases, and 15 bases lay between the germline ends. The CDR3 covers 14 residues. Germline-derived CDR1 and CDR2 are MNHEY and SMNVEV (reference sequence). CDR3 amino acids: CASSQGAGLNTIYF. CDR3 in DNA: TGTGCCAGCAGTCAGGGCGCTGGCCTGAACACCATATATTTT.

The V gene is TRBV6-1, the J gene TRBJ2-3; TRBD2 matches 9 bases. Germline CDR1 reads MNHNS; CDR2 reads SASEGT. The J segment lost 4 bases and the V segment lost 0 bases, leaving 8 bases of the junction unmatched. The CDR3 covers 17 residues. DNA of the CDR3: TGTGCCAGCAGTGAAGCGGAGTCGGCGGGAGGGCCAGATACGCAGTATTTT. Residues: CASSEAESAGGPDTQYF.

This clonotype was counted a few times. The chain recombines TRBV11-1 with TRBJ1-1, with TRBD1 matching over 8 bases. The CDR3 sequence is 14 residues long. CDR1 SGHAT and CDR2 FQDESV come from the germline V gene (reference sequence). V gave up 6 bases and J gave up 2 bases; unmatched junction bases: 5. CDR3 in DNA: TGTGCCAGCAGACCGGACAGGGAAAACACTGAAGCTTTCTTT. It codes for CASRPDRENTEAFF.

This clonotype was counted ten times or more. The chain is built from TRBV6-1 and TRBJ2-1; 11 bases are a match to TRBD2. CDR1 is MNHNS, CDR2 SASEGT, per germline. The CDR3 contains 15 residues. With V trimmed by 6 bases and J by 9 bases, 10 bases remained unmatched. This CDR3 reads CASRQLAGVIGEQFF. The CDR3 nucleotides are TGTGCCAGCAGACAACTAGCGGGAGTTATCGGTGAGCAGTTCTTC.

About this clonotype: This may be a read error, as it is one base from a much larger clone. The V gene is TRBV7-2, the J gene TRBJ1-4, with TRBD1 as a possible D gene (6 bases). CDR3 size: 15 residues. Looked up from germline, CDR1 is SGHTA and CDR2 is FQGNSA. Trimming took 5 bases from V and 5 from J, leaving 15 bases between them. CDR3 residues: CASSLDGQPNEKLFF. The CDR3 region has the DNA TGTGCCAGCAGCCTTGACGGACAGCCCAATGAAAAACTGTTTTTT.

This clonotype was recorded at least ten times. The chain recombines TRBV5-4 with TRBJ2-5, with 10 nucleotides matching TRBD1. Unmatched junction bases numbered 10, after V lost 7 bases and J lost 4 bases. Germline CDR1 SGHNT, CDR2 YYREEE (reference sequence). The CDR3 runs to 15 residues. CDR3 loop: CASRQGASTPETQYF. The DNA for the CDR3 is TGTGCCAGCCGACAGGGGGCATCGACACCAGAGACCCAGTACTTC.

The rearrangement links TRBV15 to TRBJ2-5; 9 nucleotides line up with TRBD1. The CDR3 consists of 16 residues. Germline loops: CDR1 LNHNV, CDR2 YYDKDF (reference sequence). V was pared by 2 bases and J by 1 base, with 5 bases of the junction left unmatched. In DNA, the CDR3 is TGTGCCACCAGCAGAAGGACAGGGGATCGCCAAGAGACCCAGTACTTC. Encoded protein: CATSRRTGDRQETQYF.

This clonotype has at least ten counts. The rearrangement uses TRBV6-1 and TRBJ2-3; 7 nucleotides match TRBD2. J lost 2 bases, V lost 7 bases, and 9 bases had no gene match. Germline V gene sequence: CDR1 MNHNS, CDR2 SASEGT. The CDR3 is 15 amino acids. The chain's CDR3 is CASIPGTKFTDTQYF. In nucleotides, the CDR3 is TGTGCCAGCATTCCCGGGACTAAGTTCACAGATACGCAGTATTTT.

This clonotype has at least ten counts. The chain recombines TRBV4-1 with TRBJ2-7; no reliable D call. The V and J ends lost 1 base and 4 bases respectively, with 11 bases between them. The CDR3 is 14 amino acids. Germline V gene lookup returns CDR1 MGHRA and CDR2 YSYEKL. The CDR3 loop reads CASSQVNALYEQYF. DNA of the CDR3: TGCGCCAGCAGCCAAGTCAATGCCCTATACGAGCAGTACTTC.

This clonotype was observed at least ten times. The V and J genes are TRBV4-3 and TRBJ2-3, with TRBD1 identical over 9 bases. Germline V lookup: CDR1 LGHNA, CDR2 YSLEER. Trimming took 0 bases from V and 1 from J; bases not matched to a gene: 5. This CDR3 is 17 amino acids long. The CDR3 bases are TGCGCCAGCAGCCAAGAACTAAGGGACAGGGGCACAGATACGCAGTATTTT. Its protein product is CASSQELRDRGTDTQYF.

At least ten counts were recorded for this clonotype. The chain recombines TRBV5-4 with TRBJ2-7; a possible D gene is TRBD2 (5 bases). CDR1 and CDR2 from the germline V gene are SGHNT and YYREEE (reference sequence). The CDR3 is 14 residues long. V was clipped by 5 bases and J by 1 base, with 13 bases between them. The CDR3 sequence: CASSEAAASYEQYF. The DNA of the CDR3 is TGTGCCAGCAGTGAGGCAGCGGCTTCCTACGAGCAGTACTTC.

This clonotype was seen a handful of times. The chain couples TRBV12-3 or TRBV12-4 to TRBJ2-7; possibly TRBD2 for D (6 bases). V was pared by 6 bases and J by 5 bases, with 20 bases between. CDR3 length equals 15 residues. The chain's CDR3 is CASSPFRSREDEQYF. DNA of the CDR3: TGTGCCAGCAGCCCTTTTAGGTCCAGGGAGGACGAGCAGTACTTC.

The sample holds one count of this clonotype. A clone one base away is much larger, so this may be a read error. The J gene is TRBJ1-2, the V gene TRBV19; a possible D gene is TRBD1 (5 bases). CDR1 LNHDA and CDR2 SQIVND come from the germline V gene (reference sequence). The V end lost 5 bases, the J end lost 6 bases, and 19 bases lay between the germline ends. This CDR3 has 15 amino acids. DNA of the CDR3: TGTGCCAGTAGTCCGGGACCCAGTGAAGGCCATGGCTACACCTTC. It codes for CASSPGPSEGHGYTF.

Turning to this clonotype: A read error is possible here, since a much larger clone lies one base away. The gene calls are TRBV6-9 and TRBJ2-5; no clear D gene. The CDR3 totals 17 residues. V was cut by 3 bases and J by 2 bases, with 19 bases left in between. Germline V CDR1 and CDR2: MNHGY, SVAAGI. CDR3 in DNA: TGTGCCAGCAGTTACTCAAAAAGCAGTATCCTTCAAGAGACCCAGTACTTC. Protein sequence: CASSYSKSSILQETQYF.

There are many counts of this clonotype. Here the CDR3 DNA reads TGTGCCAGCACCGGGCGGTTACCAGAGACCCAGTACTTC. Its protein is CASTGRLPETQYF. The genes are TRBV3-1 and TRBJ2-5; no reliable D call. There are 13 residues in the CDR3. CDR1 LGHDT and CDR2 YNNKEL come from the germline V gene (reference sequence). V dropped 7 bases and J dropped 4 bases, with 13 bases sitting between them.

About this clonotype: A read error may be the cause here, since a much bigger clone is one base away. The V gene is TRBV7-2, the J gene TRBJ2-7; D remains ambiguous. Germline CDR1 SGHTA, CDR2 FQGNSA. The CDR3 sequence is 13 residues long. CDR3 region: CVSSQGIGYEQYF. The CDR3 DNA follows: TGTGTCAGCAGCCAAGGTATCGGCTACGAGCAGTACTTC.

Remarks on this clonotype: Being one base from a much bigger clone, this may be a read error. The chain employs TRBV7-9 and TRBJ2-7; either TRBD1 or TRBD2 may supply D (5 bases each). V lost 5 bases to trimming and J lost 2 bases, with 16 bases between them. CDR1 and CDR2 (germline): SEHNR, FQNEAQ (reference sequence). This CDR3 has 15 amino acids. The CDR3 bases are TGTGCCAGCAGCCCCCACCCGGGGCTTGCCTACGAGCAGTACTTC. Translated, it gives CASSPHPGLAYEQYF.

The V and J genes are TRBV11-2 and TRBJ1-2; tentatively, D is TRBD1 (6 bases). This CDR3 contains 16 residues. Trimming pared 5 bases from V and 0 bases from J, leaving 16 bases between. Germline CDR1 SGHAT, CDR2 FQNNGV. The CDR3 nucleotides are TGTGCCAGCAGCCCCCTAGCAGGGACACCTAACTATGGCTACACCTTC. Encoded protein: CASSPLAGTPNYGYTF.

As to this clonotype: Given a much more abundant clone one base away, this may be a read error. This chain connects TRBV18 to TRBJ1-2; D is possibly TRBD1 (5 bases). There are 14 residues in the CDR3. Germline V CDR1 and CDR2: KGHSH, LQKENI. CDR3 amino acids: CASSPPAGTYGCTF. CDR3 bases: TGTGCCAGCTCACCACCCGCAGGGACCTATGGCTGCACCTTC.

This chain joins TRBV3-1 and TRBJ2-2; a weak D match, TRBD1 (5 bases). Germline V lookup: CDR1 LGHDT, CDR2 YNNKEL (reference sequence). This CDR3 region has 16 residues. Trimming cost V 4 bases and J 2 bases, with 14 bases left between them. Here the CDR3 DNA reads TGTGCCAGCAGCCTTAAAAGGGGCGGAAACACCGGGGAGCTGTTTTTT. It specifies CASSLKRGGNTGELFF.

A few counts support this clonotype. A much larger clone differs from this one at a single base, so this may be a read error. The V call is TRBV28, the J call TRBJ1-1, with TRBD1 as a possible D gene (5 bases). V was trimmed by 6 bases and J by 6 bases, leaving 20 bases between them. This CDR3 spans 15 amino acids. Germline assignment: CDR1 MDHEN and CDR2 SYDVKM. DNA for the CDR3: TGTGCCAGCAGGGAATTTATCGGGGCGGCTGCTGAAGCTTTCTTT. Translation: CASREFIGAAAEAFF.

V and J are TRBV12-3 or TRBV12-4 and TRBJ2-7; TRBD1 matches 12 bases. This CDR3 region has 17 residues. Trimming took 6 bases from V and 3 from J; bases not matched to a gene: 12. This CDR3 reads CASSTLTGTGGNYEQYF. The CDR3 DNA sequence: TGTGCCAGCAGCACCTTAACCGGGACAGGGGGCAACTACGAGCAGTACTTC.

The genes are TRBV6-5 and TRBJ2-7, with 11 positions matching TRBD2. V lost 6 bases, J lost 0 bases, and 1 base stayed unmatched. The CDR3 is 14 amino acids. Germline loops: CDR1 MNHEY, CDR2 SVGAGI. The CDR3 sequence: CASRGLAVSYEQYF. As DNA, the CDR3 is TGTGCCAGCAGGGGACTAGCGGTCTCCTACGAGCAGTACTTC.

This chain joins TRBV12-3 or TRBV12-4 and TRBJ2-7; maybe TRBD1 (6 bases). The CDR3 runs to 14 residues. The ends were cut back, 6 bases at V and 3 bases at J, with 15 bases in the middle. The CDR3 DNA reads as TGTGCCAGCAGCGCGGCAGGGGTGGGCTACGAGCAGTACTTC. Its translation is CASSAAGVGYEQYF.